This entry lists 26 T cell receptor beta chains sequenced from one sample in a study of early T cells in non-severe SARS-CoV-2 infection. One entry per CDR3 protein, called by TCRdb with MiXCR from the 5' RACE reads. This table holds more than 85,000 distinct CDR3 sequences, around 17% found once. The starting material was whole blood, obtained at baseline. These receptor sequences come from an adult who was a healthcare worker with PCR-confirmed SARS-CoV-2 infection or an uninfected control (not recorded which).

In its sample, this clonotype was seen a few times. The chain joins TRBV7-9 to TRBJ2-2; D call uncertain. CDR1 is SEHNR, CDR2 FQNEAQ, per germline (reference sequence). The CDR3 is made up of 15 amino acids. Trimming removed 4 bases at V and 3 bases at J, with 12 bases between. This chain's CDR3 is CASSSVGIDTGELFF. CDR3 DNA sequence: TGTGCCAGCAGCTCGGTGGGGATCGACACCGGGGAGCTGTTTTTT.

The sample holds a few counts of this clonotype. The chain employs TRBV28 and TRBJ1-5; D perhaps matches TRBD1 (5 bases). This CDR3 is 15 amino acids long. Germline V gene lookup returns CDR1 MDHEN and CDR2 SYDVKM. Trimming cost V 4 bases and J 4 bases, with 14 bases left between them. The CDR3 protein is CASSSSQGGNQPQHF. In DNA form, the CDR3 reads TGTGCCAGCAGTTCCTCCCAGGGTGGGAATCAGCCCCAGCATTTT.

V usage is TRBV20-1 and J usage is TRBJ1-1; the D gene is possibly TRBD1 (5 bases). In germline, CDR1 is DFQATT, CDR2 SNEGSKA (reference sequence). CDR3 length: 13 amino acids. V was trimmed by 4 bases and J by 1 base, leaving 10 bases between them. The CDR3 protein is CSATRQSNTEAFF. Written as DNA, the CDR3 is TGCAGTGCTACTCGACAGTCGAACACTGAAGCTTTCTTT.

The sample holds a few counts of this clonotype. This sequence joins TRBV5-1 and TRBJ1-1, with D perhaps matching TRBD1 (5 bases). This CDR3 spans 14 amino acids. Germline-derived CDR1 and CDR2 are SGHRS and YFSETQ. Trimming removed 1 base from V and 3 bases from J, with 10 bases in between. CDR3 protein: CASSLLGVDTEAFF. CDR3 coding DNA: TGCGCCAGCAGCTTGCTGGGGGTGGACACTGAAGCTTTCTTT.

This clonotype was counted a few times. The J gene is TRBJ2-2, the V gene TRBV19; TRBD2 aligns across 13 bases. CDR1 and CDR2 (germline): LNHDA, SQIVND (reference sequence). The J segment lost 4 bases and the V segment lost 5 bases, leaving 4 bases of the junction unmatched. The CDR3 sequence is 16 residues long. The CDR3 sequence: CASSPGLAGFTGELFF. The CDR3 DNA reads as TGTGCCAGTAGTCCGGGACTAGCGGGATTCACCGGGGAGCTGTTTTTT.

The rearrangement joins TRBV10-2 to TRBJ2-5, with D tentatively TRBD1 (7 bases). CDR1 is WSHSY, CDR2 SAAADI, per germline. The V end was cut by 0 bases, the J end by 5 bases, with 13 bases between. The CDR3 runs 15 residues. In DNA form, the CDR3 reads TGCGCCAGCAGTGAGTCGACAGGGCGGGGTGAGACCCAGTACTTC. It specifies CASSESTGRGETQYF.

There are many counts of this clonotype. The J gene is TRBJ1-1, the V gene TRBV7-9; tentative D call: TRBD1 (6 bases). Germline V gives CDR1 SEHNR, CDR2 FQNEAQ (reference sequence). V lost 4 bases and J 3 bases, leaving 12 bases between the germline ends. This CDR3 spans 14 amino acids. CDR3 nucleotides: TGTGCCAGCAGCTCTGACAGGAGGGACACTGAAGCTTTCTTT. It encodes CASSSDRRDTEAFF.

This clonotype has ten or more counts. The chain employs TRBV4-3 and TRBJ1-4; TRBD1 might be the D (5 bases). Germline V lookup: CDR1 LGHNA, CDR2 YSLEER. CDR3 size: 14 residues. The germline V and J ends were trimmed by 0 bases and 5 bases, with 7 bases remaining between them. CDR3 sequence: CASSQDRVNEKLFF. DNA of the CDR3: TGCGCCAGCAGCCAAGACAGGGTCAATGAAAAACTGTTTTTT.

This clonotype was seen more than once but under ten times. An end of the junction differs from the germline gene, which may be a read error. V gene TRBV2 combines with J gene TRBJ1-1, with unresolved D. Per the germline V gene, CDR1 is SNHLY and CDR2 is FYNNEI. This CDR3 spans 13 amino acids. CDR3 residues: CASRTERNTEVFF. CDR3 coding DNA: TGTGCCAGCAGAACAGAGAGGAACACTGAAGTTTTCTTT.

The CDR3 region is CASSLIPGPVYEQYF. The CDR3 DNA sequence: TGCGCCAGCAGCCTCATTCCGGGACCGGTCTACGAGCAGTACTTC. The J gene is TRBJ2-7, the V gene TRBV4-1; D possibly uses TRBD1 or TRBD2 (5 bases each). This CDR3 has 15 residues. Germline V gene data show CDR1 as MGHRA and CDR2 as YSYEKL. Trimming stripped 4 bases from V and 3 bases from J, with 16 bases between.

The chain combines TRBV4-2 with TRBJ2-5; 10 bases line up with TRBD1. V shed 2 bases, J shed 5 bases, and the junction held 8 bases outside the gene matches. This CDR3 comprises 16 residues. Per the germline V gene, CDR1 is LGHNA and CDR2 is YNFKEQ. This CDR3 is CASSQTLTGGRETQYF. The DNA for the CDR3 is TGTGCCAGCAGCCAAACCCTGACAGGGGGCCGGGAGACCCAGTACTTC.

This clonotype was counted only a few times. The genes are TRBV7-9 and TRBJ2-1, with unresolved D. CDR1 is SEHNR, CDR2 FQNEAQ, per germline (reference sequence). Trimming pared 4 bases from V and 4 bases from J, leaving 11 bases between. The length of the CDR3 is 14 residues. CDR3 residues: CASSYGFPYNEQFF. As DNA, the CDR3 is TGTGCCAGCAGCTACGGGTTCCCGTACAATGAGCAGTTCTTC.

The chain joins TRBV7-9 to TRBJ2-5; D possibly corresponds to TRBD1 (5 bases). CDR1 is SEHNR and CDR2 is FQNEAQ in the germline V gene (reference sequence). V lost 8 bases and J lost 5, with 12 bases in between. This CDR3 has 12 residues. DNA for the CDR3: TGTGCCAGCCTAGGGGCCGAGGAGACCCAGTACTTC. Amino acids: CASLGAEETQYF.

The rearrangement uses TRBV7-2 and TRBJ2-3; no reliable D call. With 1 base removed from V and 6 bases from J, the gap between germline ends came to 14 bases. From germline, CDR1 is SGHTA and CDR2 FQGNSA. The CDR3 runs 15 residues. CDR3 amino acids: CASSLDYHVVDTQYF. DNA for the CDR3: TGTGCCAGCAGCTTAGACTATCATGTGGTTGATACGCAGTATTTT.

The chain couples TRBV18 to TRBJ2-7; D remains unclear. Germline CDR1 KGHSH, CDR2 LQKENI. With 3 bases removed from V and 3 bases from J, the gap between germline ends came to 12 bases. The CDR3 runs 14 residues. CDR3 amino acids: CASSPEGPIYEQYF. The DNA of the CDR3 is TGTGCCAGCTCACCTGAAGGCCCGATCTACGAGCAGTACTTC.

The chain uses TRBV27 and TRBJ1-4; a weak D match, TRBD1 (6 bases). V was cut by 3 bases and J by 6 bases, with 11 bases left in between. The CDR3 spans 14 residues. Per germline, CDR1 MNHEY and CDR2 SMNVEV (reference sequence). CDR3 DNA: TGTGCCAGCAGTTTTCAACAGGGTTATGAAAAACTGTTTTTT. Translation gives CASSFQQGYEKLFF.

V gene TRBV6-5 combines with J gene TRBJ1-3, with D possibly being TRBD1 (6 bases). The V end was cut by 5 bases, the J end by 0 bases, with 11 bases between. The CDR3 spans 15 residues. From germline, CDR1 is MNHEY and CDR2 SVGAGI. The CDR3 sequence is CASSTTGNSGNTIYF. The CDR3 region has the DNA TGTGCCAGCAGTACAACAGGGAACTCTGGAAACACCATATATTTT.

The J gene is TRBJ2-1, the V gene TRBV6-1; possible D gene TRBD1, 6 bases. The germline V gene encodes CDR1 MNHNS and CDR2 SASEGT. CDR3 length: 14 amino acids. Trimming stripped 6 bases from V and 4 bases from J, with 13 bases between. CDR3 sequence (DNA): TGTGCCAGCAGAAGACAGGCTGGATACAATGAGCAGTTCTTC. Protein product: CASRRQAGYNEQFF.

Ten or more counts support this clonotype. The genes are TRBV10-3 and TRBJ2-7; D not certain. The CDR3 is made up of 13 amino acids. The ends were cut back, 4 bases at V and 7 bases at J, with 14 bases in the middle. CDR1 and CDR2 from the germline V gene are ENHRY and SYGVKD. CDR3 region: CAISAVPVREQYF. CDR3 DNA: TGTGCCATCAGTGCGGTCCCCGTGAGGGAGCAGTACTTC.

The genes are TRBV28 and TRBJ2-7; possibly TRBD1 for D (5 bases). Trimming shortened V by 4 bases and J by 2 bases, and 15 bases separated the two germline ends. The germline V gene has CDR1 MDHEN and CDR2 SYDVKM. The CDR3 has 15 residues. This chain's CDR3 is CASSSLNDRAYEQYF. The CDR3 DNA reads TGTGCCAGCAGTTCCTTAAACGACAGAGCCTACGAGCAGTACTTC.

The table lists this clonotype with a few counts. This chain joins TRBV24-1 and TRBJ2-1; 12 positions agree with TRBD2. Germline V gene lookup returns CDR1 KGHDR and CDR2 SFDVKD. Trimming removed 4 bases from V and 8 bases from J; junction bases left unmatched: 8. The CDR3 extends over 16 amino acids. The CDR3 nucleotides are TGTGCCACCAGTGACGCAAGACTAGCGGGAGCCGATGAGCAGTTCTTC. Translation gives CATSDARLAGADEQFF.

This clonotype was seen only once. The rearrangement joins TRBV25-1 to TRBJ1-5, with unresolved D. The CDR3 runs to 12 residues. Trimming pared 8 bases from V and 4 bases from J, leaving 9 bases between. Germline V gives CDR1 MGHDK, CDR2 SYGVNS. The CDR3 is CASRAENQPQHF. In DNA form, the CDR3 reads TGTGCCAGCCGGGCAGAGAATCAGCCCCAGCATTTT.

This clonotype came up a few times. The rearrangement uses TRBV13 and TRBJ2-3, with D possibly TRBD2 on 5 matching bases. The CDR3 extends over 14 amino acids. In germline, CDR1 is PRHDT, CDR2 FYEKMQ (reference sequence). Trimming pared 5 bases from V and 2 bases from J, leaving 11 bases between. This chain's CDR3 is CASSIGLNTDTQYF. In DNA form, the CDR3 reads TGTGCCAGCAGCATCGGACTTAACACAGATACGCAGTATTTT. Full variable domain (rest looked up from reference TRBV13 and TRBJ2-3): AAGVIQSPRHLIKEKRETATLKCYPIPRHDTVYWYQQGPGQDPQFLISFYEKMQSDKGSIPDRFSAQQFSDYHSELNMSSLELGDSALYFCASSIGLNTDTQYFGPGTRLTVL.

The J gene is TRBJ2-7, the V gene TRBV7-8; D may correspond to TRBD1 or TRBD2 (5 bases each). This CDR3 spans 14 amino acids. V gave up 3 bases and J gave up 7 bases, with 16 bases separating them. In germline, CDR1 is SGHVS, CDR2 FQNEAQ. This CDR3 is CASSFRLGAEEQYF. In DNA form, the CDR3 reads TGTGCCAGCAGCTTCCGACTCGGGGCGGAGGAGCAGTACTTC. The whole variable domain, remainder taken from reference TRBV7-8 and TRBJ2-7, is GAGVSQSPRYKVAKRGQDVALRCDPISGHVSLFWYQQALGQGPEFLTYFQNEAQLDKSGLPSDRFFAERPEGSVSTLKIQRTQQEDSAVYLCASSFRLGAEEQYFGPGTRLTVT.

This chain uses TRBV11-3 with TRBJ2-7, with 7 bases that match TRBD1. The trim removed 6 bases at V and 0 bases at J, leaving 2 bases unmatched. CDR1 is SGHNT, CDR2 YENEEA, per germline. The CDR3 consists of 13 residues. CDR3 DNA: TGTGCCAGCAGTCAGGGGGACTCCTACGAGCAGTACTTC. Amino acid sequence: CASSQGDSYEQYF.

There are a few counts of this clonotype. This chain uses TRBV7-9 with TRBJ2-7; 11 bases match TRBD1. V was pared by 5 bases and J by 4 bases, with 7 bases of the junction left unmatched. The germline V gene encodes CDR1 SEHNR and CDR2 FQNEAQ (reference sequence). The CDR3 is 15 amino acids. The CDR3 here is CASSAWTGGKYEQYF. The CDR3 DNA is TGTGCCAGCAGCGCGTGGACAGGGGGCAAGTACGAGCAGTACTTC.